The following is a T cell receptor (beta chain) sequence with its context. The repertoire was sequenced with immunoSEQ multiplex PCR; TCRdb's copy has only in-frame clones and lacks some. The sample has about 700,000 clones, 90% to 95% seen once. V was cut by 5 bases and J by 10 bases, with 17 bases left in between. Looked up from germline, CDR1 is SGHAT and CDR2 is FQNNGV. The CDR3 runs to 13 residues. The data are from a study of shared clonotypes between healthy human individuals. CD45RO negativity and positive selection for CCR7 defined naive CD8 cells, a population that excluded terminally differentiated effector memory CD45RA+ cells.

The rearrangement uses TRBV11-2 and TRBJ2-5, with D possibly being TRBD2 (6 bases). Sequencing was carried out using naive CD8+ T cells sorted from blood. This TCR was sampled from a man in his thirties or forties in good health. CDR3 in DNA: TGTGCCAGCAGCGATCCGGTACCGGGAGTCCAGTACTTC. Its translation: CASSDPVPGVQYF. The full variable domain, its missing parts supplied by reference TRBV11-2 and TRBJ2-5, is EAGVAQSPRYKIIEKRQSVAFWCNPISGHATLYWYQQILGQGPKLLIQFQNNGVVDDSQLPKDRFSAERLKGVDSTLKIQPAKLEDSAVYLCASSDPVPGVQYFGPGTRLLVL.